The 6 T cell receptor beta chains presented below share a single source sample, sequenced in a study of OX40 agonist ivuxolimab in advanced cancers. Assay used: immunoSEQ multiplex PCR; TCRdb lists only in-frame clones, some missing. Of 6,000 to 9,500 clones listed, 73% are singletons. The sequencing used CD4+ or CD8+ T cells sorted from blood, collected in a trial of the OX40 agonist ivuxolimab. These receptors came from an adult with an advanced solid tumor such as melanoma, head and neck, liver or kidney cancer.

The chain links TRBV7-2 to TRBJ2-2, with unresolved D. This CDR3 contains 18 residues. Germline loops: CDR1 SGHTA, CDR2 FQGNSA. Trimming left V 1 base short and J 4 bases short, with 19 bases between. CDR3: CASSLDYGWNPSTGELFF. The CDR3 DNA follows: TGTGCCAGCAGCTTAGATTACGGCTGGAACCCGAGCACCGGGGAGCTGTTTTTT.

This sequence joins TRBV7-2 and TRBJ2-5, with D perhaps matching TRBD2 (5 bases). This CDR3 spans 14 amino acids. Germline V gene data show CDR1 as SGHTA and CDR2 as FQGNSA. Trimming pared 2 bases from V and 7 bases from J, leaving 14 bases between. CDR3 coding DNA: TGTGCCAGCAGCTTATCTGACTCGAGGGCGACCCAGTACTTC. This sequence encodes CASSLSDSRATQYF. Together with reference TRBV7-2 and TRBJ2-5, the CDR3 gives the full variable domain: GAGVSQSPSNKVTEKGKDVELRCDPISGHTALYWYRQSLGQGLEFLIYFQGNSAPDKSGLPSDRFSAERTGGSVSTLTIQRTQQEDSAVYLCASSLSDSRATQYFGPGTRLLVL.

The V gene is TRBV9, the J gene TRBJ2-3; 7 bases map to TRBD2. This CDR3 comprises 17 residues. Germline V gene sequence: CDR1 SGDLS, CDR2 YYNGEE. V trimming: 3 bases; J trimming: 4 bases; junction bases outside the gene matches: 14. The CDR3 DNA follows: TGTGCCAGCAGCGAGGAGGCCAGCGGGACGCCCTCAGATACGCAGTATTTT. It encodes CASSEEASGTPSDTQYF.

V usage is TRBV7-8 and J usage is TRBJ1-1; D may be TRBD1 (5 bases). CDR1 is SGHVS, CDR2 FQNEAQ, per germline. The CDR3 runs 13 residues. V lost 5 bases to trimming and J lost 1 base, with 8 bases between them. The CDR3 sequence is CASSQGGNTEAFF. The CDR3 DNA sequence: TGTGCCAGCAGCCAGGGCGGGAACACTGAAGCTTTCTTT.

This clone has more than one count but fewer than ten. V usage is TRBV4-3 and J usage is TRBJ1-6, with 10 nucleotides matching TRBD1. The CDR3 sequence is 15 residues long. J was trimmed by 12 bases and V by 2 bases; bases with no gene match: 7. Germline values: CDR1 LGHNA, CDR2 YSLEER. The CDR3 sequence: CASSQTGTGDLPLHF. In DNA form, the CDR3 reads TGCGCCAGCAGCCAAACCGGGACAGGGGACTTACCCCTCCACTTT.

The J gene is TRBJ2-2, the V gene TRBV7-9; the match to TRBD1 covers 11 bases. CDR1 and CDR2 from the germline V gene are SEHNR and FQNEAQ (reference sequence). The CDR3 is made up of 15 amino acids. Trimming removed 6 bases from V and 3 bases from J; junction bases left unmatched: 3. The CDR3 DNA reads as TGTGCCAGCAGTATGGGACAGGGGGACACCGGGGAGCTGTTTTTT. This sequence encodes CASSMGQGDTGELFF.